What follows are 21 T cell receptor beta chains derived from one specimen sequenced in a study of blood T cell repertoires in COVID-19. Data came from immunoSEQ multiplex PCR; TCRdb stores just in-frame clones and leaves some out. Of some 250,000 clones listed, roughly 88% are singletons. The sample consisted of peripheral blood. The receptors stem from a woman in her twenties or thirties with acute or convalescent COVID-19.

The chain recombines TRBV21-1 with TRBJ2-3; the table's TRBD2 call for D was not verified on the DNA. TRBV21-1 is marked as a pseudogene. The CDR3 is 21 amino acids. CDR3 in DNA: TGTGCCAGCAGCAAAAATTGTTCGACTAGCGGGAGCGTTAGCGGGACAGATACGCAGTATTTT. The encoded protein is CASSKNCSTSGSVSGTDTQYF.

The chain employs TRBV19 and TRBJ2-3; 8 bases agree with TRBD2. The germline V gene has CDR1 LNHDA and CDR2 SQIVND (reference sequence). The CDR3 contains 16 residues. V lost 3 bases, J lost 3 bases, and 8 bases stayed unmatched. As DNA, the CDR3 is TGTGCCAGTAGTATGATGTCTAGCGGGCTTACAGATACGCAGTATTTT. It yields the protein CASSMMSSGLTDTQYF.

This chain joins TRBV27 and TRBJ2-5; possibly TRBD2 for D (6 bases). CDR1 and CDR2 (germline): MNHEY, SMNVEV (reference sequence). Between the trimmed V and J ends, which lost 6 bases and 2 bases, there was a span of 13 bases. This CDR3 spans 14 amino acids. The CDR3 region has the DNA TGTGCCAGCAGGGGGGTGGGGGGACAAGAGACCCAGTACTTC. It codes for CASRGVGGQETQYF.

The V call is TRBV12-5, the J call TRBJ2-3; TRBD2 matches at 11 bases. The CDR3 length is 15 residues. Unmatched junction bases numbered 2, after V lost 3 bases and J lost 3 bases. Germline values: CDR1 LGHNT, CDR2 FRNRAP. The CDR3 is CASGFPSGRTDTQYF. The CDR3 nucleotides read TGTGCTAGTGGTTTCCCTAGCGGGAGGACAGATACGCAGTATTTT.

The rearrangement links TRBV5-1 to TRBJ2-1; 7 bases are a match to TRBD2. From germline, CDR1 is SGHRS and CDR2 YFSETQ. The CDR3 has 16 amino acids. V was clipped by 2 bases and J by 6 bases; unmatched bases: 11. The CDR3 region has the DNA TGCGCCAGCAGCTTTTTGGGAGGGCCAATGCGCAATGAGCAGTTCTTC. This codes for CASSFLGGPMRNEQFF. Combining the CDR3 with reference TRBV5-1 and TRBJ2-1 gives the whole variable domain KAGVTQTPRYLIKTRGQQVTLSCSPISGHRSVSWYQQTPGQGLQFLFEYFSETQRNKGNFPGRFSGRQFSNSRSEMNVSTLELGDSALYLCASSFLGGPMRNEQFFGPGTRLTVL.

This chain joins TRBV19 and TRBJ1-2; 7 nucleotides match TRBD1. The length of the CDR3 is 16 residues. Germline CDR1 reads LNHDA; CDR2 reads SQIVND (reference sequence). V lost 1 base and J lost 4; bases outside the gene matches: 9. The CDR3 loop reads CASSIGTGGLSYGYTF. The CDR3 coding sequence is TGTGCCAGTAGTATAGGGACAGGAGGCCTGTCCTATGGCTACACCTTC.

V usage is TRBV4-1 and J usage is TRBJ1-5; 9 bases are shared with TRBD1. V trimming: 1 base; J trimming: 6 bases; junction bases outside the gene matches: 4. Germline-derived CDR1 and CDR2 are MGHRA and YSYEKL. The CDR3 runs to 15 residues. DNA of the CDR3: TGCGCCAGCAGCCAAGGGGACAGGGATATTCAGCCCCAGCATTTT. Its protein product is CASSQGDRDIQPQHF.

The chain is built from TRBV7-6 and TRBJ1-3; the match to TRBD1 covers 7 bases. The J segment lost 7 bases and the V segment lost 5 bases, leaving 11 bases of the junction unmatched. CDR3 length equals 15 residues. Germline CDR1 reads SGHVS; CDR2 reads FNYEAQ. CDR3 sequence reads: CASSEQGGGRNTIYF. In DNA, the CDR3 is TGTGCCAGCAGCGAACAAGGGGGCGGGCGGAACACCATATATTTT.

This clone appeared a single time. DNA of the CDR3: TGTGCCACCAGTGTTCAGGCTGGTGAGCAGTTCTTC. Translation gives CATSVQAGEQFF. This sequence joins TRBV24-1 and TRBJ2-1; D unclear. This CDR3 has 12 amino acids. CDR1 is KGHDR and CDR2 is SFDVKD in the germline V gene. Trimming left V 5 bases short and J 9 bases short, with 10 bases between.

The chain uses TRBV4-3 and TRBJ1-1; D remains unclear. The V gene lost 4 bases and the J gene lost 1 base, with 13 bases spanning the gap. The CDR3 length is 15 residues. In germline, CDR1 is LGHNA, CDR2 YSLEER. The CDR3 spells CASSPREDGNTEAFF. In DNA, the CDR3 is TGCGCCAGCAGCCCCCGGGAGGACGGGAACACTGAAGCTTTCTTT.

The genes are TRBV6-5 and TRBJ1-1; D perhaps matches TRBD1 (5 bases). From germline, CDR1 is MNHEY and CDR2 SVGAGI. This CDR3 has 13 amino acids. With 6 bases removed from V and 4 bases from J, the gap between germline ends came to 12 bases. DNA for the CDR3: TGTGCCAGCAGCGCAACGACAGTCACTGAAGCTTTCTTT. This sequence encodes CASSATTVTEAFF.

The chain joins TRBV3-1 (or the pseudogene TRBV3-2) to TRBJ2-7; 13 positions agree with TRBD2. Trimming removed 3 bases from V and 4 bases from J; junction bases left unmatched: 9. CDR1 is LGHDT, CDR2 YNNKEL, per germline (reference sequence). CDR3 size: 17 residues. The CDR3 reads CASSHTLGLAGLYEQYF. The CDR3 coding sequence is TGTGCCAGCAGCCACACCCTGGGACTAGCGGGGCTGTACGAGCAGTACTTC.

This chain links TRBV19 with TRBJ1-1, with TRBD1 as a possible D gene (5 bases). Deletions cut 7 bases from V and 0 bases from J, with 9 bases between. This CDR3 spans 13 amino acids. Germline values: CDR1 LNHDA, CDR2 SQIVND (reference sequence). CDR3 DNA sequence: TGTGCCAGTACCGCACAGGTGAACACTGAAGCTTTCTTT. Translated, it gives CASTAQVNTEAFF.

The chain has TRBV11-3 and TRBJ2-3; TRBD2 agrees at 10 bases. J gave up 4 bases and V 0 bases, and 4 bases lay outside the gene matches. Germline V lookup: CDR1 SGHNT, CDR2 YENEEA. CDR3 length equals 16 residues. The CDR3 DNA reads TGTGCCAGCAGCTTAGAGGCTAGCGGGAGTCCAGATACGCAGTATTTT. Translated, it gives CASSLEASGSPDTQYF.

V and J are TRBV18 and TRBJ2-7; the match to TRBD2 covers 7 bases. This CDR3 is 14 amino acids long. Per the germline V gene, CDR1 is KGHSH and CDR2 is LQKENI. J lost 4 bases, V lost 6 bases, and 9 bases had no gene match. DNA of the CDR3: TGTGCCAGCTCGCCGGGGCTAGCGGAGTACGAGCAGTACTTC. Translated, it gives CASSPGLAEYEQYF.

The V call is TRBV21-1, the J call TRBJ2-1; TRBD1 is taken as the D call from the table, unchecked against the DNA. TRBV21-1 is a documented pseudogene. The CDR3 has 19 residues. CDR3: CASSKGDRNRFSSYNEQFF. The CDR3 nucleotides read TGTGCCAGCAGCAAGGGGGACAGAAACCGTTTCAGCTCCTACAATGAGCAGTTCTTC.

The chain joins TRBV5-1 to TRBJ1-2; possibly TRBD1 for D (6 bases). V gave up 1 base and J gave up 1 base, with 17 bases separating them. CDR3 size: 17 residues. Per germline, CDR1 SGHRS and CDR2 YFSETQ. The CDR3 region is CASSLFVGQLLNYGYTF. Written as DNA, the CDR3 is TGCGCCAGCAGCTTGTTTGTGGGACAACTGCTTAACTATGGCTACACCTTC.

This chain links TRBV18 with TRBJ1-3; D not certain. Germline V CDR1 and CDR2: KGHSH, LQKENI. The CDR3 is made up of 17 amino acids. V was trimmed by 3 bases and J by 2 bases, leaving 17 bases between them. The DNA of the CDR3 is TGTGCCAGCTCACCCACTAATCCCCGAGGGCCTGGAAACACCATATATTTT. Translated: CASSPTNPRGPGNTIYF.

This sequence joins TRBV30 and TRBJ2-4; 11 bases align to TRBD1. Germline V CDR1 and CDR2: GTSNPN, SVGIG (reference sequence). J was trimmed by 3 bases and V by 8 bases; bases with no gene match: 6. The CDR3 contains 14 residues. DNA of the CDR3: TGTGCCCGCAGGGACAGGGGGGGCAAAAACATTCAGTACTTC. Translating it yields CARRDRGGKNIQYF.

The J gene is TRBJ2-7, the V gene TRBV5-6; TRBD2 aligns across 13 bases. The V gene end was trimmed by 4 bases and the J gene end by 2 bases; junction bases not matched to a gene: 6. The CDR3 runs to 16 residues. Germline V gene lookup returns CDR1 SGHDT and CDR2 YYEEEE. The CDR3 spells CASSPGTSGIPYEQYF. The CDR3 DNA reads TGTGCCAGCAGCCCGGGGACTAGCGGGATCCCCTACGAGCAGTACTTC.

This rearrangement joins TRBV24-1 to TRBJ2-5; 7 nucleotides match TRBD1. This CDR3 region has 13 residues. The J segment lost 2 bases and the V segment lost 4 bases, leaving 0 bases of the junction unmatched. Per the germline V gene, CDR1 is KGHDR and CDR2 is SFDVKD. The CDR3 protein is CATSETGQETQYF. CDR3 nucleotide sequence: TGTGCCACCAGTGAGACAGGGCAAGAGACCCAGTACTTC.